This T cell receptor (beta chain) was recovered during a study of shared clonotypes between healthy human individuals (dated by TCRdb to the early 2020s). Study-wide context: A few men and a couple of women, aged 18 to 49 years, made up the cohort. Per donor, three plates each were used for CD4 naive and CD4 memory, two for CD8 naive, and one for CD8 memory. The study deeply sequenced blood TCR repertoires of about five healthy adults to estimate repertoire size and the extent of clonotype sharing between individuals. To increase sequencing depth and limit assay-specific biases, TCR repertoire library preparation and sequencing were carried out by different laboratories using diverse techniques. Per donor, leukapheresis produced somewhere between about 0.85 and 10 billion PBMCs.

On this clone: The specificity of this receptor is unknown. One base away there is no much larger clone; base qualities are not given.

Using the deep immunoSEQ assay, multiplex PCR amplified TCR CDR3 regions from genomic DNA. For each cell subset, the extracted genomic DNA was distributed evenly across all wells of several immunoSEQ 96-well plates, and each plate served as one replicate. For sorted subsets, around 200 ng genomic DNA, equal to 30,000 or so T cell genomes, was loaded into each replicate PCR. Purified libraries were measured with a Qubit 3.0 fluorometer, size-checked on a Bioanalyzer 2100, and measured again with the KAPA Library Quantification kit. A separate single-read 150-cycle Illumina NextSeq 550 flow cell was used to sequence each immunoSEQ 96-well plate. Turning to the authors' computational methods: The immunoSEQ output contained only junctional sequences without quality scores, so filtering could not match that applied to full-length reads. Sequences were annotated with PyIR, a Python wrapper for IgBLAST v1.9, and V/J genes and CDR3 were assigned using IMGT germline references. Reads with weak V/J assignments (E-value above 1e-6), missing CDR3, stop codons, out-of-frame junctions, or ambiguous translated residues were removed. A V3J clonotype was defined by an identical inferred V gene, J gene, and CDR3 amino acid sequence. Percentage overlap between repertoires was calculated by dividing the number of shared unique clonotypes by the size of the smaller repertoire. Three approaches were used to assess repertoire richness: RTK rarefaction, the Chao1 estimator, and Recon v2.1 estimates of unobserved clonotypes. Generation probabilities were computed with OLGA for all TCRbeta clonotypes obtained by the gDNA method from several donors. What TCRdb holds here is the immuneACCESS table cut down to in-frame rearrangements. Part of the clones is not present; checked against another copy, under half of the missing clones reflect an unresolved V gene, and the others are unexplained. The DNA gave D and trimming, while V, J and clone size come from that table. The sample includes millions of clones, with about 95% observed a single time. Of the sample, about 0.13% is held by the ten largest clones.

Healthy HIV-negative adults with no recently reported acute infections or vaccinations were included as donors. All donors were Caucasian adults living in Nashville, Tennessee, USA. CD4+ T cells were enriched by magnetic negative selection, after which naive cells were positively selected on CD45RA and the negative fraction was taken as the memory subset. Blood was collected by leukapheresis, and PBMCs were isolated by Ficoll-Histopaque density gradient centrifugation and then cryopreserved in liquid nitrogen vapor phase. Analytical flow cytometry was used to check the purity and quantity of every magnetically sorted T cell population. From each sorted fraction, genomic DNA was isolated and quantified by UV absorbance on a Nanodrop 2000c. From the cysteine through the phenylalanine, the CDR3 covers 13 amino acids. Only CDR3 DNA is held: 39 bases, read in frame from base 1. The CDR1 and CDR2 encoded by the germline V gene (reference sequence) are LNHDA and SQIVND. V is cut by 6 bases and J by 2 bases, and the space between the germline ends is 11 bases.

What the study reported, not specific to this receptor: The small number of donors limited the genetic and exposure-history diversity represented. Based on pairwise subsampling, the degree of clonotype sharing among donors was expected to be affected by sequencing depth. Incomplete sequencing was indicated by rarefaction of sorted-subset datasets, despite the large sequencing depth. Estimated clonotype richness was generally larger for naive than for memory subsets. Compared with non-shared clonotypes, the clonotypes found in all four sorted-subset donors had higher generation probabilities. Sampling was limited to blood, and TCR repertoires in tissue likely differ from TCR repertoires in blood. When a handful of donors were compared, the shared fraction of clonotypes was around 4.6% for naive CD4, around 3.5% for naive CD8, 2% to 2.5% for memory CD4, and 0.35% to 0.5% for memory CD8.

The sequencing sample was made of naive CD4+ T cells sorted from blood. Per the publication, the cell subset or site label means: CD45RA+ positively selected. The sequence joins TRBV19 to TRBJ2-7; the D gene assignment is ambiguous. The clonotype comes from a man aged 18 to 35 in good health. The CDR3: CASRPRETYEQYF. The DNA reads TGTGCCAGTAGGCCAAGAGAGACCTACGAGCAGTACTTC. The CDR3, completed at both ends by the reference TRBV19 and TRBJ2-7 genes, gives the full variable domain DGGITQSPKYLFRKEGQNVTLSCEQNLNHDAMYWYRQDPGQGLRLIYYSQIVNDFQKGDIAEGYSVSREKKESFPLTVTSAQKNPTAFYLCASRPRETYEQYFGPGTRLTVT.